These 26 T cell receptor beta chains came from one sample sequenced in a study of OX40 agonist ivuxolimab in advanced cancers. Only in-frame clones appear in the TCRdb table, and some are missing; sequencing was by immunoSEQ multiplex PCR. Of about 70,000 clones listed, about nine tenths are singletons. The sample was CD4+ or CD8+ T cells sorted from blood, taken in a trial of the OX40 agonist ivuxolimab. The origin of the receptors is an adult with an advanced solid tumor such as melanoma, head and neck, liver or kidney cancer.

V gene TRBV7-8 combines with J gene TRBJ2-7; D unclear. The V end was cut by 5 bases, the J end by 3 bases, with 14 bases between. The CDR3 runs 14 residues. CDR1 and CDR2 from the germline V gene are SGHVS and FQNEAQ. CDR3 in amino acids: CASSLTGPGYEQYF. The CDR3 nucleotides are TGTGCCAGCAGCCTTACCGGGCCGGGCTACGAGCAGTACTTC.

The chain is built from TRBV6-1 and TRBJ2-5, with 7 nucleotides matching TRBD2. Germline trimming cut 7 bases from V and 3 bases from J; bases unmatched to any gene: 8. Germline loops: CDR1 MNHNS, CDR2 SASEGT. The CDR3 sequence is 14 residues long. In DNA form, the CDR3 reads TGTGCCAGCATACGTCTCGGGGGGAAAGAGACCCAGTACTTC. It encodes CASIRLGGKETQYF.

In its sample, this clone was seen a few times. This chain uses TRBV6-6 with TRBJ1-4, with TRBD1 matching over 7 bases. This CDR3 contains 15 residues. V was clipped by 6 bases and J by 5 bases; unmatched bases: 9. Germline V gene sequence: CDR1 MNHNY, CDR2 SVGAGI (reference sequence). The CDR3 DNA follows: TGTGCCAGCAGCCTGGGGCAGGGGGGGAATGAAAAACTGTTTTTT. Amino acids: CASSLGQGGNEKLFF.

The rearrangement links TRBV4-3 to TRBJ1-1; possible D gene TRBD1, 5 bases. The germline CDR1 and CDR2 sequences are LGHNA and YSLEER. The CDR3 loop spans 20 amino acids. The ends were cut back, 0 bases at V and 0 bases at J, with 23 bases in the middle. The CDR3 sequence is CASSQDVPYRVLGVNTEAFF. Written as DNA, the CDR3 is TGCGCCAGCAGCCAAGACGTCCCCTACCGGGTCCTAGGGGTGAACACTGAAGCTTTCTTT.

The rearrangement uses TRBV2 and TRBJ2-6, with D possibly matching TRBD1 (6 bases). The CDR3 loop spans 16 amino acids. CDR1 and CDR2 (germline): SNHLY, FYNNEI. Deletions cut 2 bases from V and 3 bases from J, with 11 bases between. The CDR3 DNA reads TGTGCCAGCAGTGAAAGGCAGGGGTTTGGGGCCAACGTCCTGACTTTC. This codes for CASSERQGFGANVLTF.

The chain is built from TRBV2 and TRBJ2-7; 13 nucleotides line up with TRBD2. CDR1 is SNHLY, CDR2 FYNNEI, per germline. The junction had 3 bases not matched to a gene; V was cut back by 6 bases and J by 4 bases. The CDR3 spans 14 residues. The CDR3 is CASRETSGRYEQYF. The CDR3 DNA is TGTGCCAGCAGGGAGACTAGCGGGAGGTACGAGCAGTACTTC.

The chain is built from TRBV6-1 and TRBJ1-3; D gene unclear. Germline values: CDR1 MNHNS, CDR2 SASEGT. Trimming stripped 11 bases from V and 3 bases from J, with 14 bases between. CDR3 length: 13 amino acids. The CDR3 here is CAAVGIGGNTIYF. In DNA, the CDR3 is TGTGCCGCCGTGGGAATTGGTGGAAACACCATATATTTT.

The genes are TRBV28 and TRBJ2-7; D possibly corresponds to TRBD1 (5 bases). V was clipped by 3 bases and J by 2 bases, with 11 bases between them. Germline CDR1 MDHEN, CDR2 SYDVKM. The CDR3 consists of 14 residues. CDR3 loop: CASSFDDRAYEQYF. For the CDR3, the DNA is TGTGCCAGCAGTTTCGATGACAGAGCCTACGAGCAGTACTTC.

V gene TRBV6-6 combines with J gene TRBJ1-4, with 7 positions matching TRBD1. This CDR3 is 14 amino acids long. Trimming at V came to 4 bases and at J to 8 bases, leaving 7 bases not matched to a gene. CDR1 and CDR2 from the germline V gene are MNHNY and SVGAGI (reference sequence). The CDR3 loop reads CASSSSTGREKLFF. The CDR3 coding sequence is TGTGCCAGCAGTTCATCGACAGGGAGGGAAAAACTGTTTTTT.

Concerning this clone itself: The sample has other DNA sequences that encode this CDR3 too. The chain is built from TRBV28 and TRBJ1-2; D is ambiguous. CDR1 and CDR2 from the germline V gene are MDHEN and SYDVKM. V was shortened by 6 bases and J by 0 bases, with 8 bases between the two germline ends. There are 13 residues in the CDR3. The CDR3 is CASRGTANYGYTF. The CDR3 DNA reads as TGTGCCAGCAGAGGCACAGCTAACTATGGCTACACCTTC.

The CDR3 protein is CASSPRGTGGSYEQYF. The CDR3 DNA reads as TGTGCCAGCTCACCACGAGGGACAGGGGGCTCCTACGAGCAGTACTTC. The rearrangement links TRBV18 to TRBJ2-7; 11 bases line up with TRBD1. The CDR3 has 16 residues. Germline V gene lookup returns CDR1 KGHSH and CDR2 LQKENI. With 1 base clipped from V and 0 bases from J, the junction kept 2 bases outside the gene matches.

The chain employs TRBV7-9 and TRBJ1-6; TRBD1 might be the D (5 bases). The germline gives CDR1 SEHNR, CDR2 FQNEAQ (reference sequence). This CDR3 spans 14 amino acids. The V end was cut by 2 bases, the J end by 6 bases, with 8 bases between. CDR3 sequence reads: CASSLSGGNSPLHF. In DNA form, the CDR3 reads TGTGCCAGCAGCTTATCCGGGGGTAATTCACCCCTCCACTTT.

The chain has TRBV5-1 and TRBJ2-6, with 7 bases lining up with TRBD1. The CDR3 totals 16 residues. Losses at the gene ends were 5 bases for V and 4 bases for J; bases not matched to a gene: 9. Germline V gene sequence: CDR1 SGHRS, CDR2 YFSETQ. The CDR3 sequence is CASRQAPGQGANVLTF. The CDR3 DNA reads TGCGCCAGCAGGCAAGCTCCGGGACAGGGGGCCAACGTCCTGACTTTC.

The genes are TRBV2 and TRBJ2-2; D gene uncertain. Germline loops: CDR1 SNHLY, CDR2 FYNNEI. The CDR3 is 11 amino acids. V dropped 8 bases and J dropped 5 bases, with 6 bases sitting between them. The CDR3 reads CASRVTGELFF. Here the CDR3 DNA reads TGTGCCAGCCGGGTAACCGGGGAGCTGTTTTTT.

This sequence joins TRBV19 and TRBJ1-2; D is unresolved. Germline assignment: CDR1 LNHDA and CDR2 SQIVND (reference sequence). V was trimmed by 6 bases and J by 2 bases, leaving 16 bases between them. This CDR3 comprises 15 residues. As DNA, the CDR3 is TGTGCCAGTAGAGTAGCGGACTTTTTGAACTATGGCTACACCTTC. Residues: CASRVADFLNYGYTF.

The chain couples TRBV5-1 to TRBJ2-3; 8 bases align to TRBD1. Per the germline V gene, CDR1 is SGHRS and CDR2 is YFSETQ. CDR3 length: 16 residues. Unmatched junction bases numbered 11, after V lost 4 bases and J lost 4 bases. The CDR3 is CASSLPRGRGPDTQYF. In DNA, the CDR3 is TGCGCCAGCAGCCTACCCCGGGGCAGGGGGCCAGATACGCAGTATTTT.

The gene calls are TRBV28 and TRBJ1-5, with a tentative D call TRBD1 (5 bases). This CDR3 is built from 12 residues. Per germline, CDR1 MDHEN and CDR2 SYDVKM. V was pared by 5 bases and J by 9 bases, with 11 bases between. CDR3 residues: CASSLPGLPQHF. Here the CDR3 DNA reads TGTGCCAGCAGTCTGCCAGGGTTGCCCCAGCATTTT.

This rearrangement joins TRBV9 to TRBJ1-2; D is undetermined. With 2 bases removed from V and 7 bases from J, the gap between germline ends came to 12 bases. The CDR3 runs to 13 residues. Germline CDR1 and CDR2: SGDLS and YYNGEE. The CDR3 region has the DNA TGTGCCAGCAGCGTTGGGCAGACGGGTGGCTACACCTTC. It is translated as CASSVGQTGGYTF.

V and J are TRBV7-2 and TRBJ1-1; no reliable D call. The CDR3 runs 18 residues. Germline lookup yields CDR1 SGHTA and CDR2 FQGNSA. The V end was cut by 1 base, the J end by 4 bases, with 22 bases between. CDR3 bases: TGTGCCAGCAGCTTAGGTGGTGGTGCGGGGAAGAGGAGCACTGAAGCTTTCTTT. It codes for CASSLGGGAGKRSTEAFF.

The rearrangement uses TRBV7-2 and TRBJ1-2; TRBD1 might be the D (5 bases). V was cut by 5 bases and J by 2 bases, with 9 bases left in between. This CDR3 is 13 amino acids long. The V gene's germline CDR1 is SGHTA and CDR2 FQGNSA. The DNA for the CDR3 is TGTGCCAGCAGCCATGACAGAAACTATGGCTACACCTTC. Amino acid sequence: CASSHDRNYGYTF.

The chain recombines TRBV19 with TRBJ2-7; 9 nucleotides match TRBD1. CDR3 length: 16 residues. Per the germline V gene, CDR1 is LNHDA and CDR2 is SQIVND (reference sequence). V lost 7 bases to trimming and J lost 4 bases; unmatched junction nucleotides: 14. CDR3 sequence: CASIPRDRVSWYEQYF. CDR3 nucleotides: TGTGCCAGTATCCCCCGGGACAGGGTGTCTTGGTACGAGCAGTACTTC.

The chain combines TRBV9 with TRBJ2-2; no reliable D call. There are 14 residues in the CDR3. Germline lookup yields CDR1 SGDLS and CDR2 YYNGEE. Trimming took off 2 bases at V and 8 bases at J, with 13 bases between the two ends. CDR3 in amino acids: CASSVNVMGGELFF. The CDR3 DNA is TGTGCCAGCAGCGTGAACGTGATGGGTGGGGAGCTGTTTTTT.

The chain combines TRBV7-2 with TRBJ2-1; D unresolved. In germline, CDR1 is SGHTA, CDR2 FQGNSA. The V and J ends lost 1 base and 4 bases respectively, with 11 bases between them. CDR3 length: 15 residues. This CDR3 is CASSLVRAGYNEQFF. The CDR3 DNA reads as TGTGCCAGCAGCTTAGTCCGGGCTGGGTACAATGAGCAGTTCTTC.

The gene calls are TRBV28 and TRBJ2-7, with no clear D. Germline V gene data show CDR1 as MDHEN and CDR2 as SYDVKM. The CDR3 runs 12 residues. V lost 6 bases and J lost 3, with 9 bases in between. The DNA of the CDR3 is TGTGCCAGCAGCCTCCCGGACTACGAGCAGTACTTC. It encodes CASSLPDYEQYF.

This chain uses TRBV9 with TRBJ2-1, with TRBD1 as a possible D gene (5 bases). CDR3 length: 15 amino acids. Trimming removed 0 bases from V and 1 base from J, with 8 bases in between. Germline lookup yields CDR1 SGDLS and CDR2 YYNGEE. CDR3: CASSVVGVSYNEQFF. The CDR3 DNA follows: TGTGCCAGCAGCGTAGTAGGGGTGTCCTACAATGAGCAGTTCTTC.

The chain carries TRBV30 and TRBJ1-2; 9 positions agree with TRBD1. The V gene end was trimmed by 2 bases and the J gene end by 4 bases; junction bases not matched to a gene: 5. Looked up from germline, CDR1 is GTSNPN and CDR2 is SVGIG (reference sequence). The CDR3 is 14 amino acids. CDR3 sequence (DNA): TGTGCCTGGAGTCCCTCGGGACAGGGCTATGGCTACACCTTC. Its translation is CAWSPSGQGYGYTF.